This record concerns one TCR beta chain sequence. The data were taken from a study of CD8 T cells in Susac syndrome. The V gene end was trimmed by 4 bases and the J gene end by 3 bases; junction bases not matched to a gene: 4. This CDR3 has 14 amino acids. Looked up from germline, CDR1 is SGDLS and CDR2 is YYNGEE. Reverse transcription of about 0.45 to 1 ug RNA was performed with random hexamers. Amplification of TCR beta CDR3 spanned 54 Vbeta and 13 Jbeta via immunoSEQ multiplex PCR. TCRdb fed the immunoSEQ multiplex PCR reads into MiXCR, producing one record per CDR3 protein. The sample shows hundreds of thousands of distinct CDR3 sequences, just over 90% of them seen only once. The patients serving as multiple sclerosis controls were treatment-naive. They had stable or active relapsing-remitting disease and fulfilled revised McDonald criteria.

The chain joins TRBV9 to TRBJ2-7; 10 bases align to TRBD1. The sequenced material came from CD4+ T cells from PBMCs. The receptor was derived from a human donor with multiple sclerosis. For the CDR3, the DNA is TGTGCCAGCAGCCCCAGGACAGGGGGCTACGAGCAGTACTTC. Its protein product is CASSPRTGGYEQYF.